The clone carrying this T cell receptor beta chain occurred once. The target antigen is unknown. Time point denoted: baseline pretreatment blood. The treatment here: 15 Gy SBRT to primary tumor, nephrectomy 4 weeks later. Clear cell pathology was present in this patient's renal cell carcinoma. These data are taken from a study of radiation and T cells in renal cell carcinoma. Here immunoSEQ multiplex PCR was the method, and the copy in TCRdb shows in-frame clones only, minus some. This table has nearly 50,000 clones, approximately 83% appearing once. Trimming took 3 bases from V and 6 from J, leaving 16 bases between them. Germline assignment: CDR1 SGDLS and CDR2 YYNGEE. The CDR3 consists of 15 residues. Study conclusions and caveats: From baseline, blood top tumor clonotypes peaked at 2 weeks post-radiation. No pretreatment tumor biopsies were available for baseline clonotypes.

The source is a woman between 70 and 85 years old with renal cell carcinoma. Sample: blood, taken from a patient whose treatment included radiotherapy and nephrectomy. The V and J genes are TRBV9 and TRBJ2-1; D tentatively reads TRBD1 or TRBD2 (6 bases each). The CDR3 DNA follows: TGTGCCAGCAGCGGCCAGGGACTGGGGGCCAATGAGCAGTTCTTC. It translates to CASSGQGLGANEQFF.